The clone carrying this T cell receptor (beta chain) was observed a handful of times. Antigen specificity is unknown. This sample was taken from a study of vaccination and CD4 T cells after COVID-19. At the Johns Hopkins FTIC core, DNA taken from cultured CD4+ T cells was sequenced by way of the Oncomine TCR Beta short-read assay. TCRdb reprocessed the PCR reads via MiXCR and lists one record per CDR3 protein. The sample consists of thousands of distinct CDR3 sequences, about 25% of them appearing once. The treatment denotes: approximately nine-day PBMC culture with coronavirus spike peptide pools or control peptides (ViraFEST assay). Germline CDR1 and CDR2: MDHEN and SYDVKM. The CDR3 has 15 residues. Deletions cut 8 bases from V and 2 bases from J, with 16 bases between.

Sequences were derived from CD4+ T cells from blood, cultured in vitro, sampled after SARS-CoV-2 vaccination. This sequence originates from a human donor who had recovered from COVID-19. The chain uses TRBV28 and TRBJ1-5, with D hard to call. The DNA for the CDR3 is TGTGCCAGCCAAACCCCCTATAGGGGCAATCAGCCCCAGCATTTT. It encodes CASQTPYRGNQPQHF. The full variable domain, with the rest looked up from reference TRBV28 and TRBJ1-5, is DVKVTQSSRYLVKRTGEKVFLECVQDMDHENMFWYRQDPGLGLRLIYFSYDVKMKEKGDIPEGYSVSREKKERFSLILESASTNQTSMYLCASQTPYRGNQPQHFGDGTRLSIL.